This TCR beta chain was recorded in a study of control samples from healthy donors and cancer patients. The germline V gene encodes CDR1 SNHLY and CDR2 FYNNEI. The CDR3 consists of 12 residues. Trimming pared 3 bases from V and 9 bases from J, leaving 9 bases between. TCRdb keeps only in-frame clones here, not all; method: immunoSEQ multiplex PCR. This table holds over 150,000 clones, roughly 95% found once. This clonotype originated in a woman aged 25 to 39 in good health. The chain links TRBV2 to TRBJ1-5; no clear D gene. Sequencing was performed on blood. CDR3 in DNA: TGTGCCAGCAGTGACAACGGAAGGCCCCAGCATTTT. Protein sequence: CASSDNGRPQHF.